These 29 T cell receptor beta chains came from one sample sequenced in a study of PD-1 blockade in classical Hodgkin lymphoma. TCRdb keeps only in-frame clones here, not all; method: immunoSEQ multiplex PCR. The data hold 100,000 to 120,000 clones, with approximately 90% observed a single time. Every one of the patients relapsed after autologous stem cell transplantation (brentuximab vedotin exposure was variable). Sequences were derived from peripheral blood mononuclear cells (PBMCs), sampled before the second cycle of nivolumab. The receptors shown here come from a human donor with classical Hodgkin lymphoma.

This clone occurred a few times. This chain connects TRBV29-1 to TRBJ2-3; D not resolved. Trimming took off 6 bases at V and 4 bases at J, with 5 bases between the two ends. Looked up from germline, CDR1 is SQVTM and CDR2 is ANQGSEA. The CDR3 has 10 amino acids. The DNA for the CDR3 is TGCAGCGTACCATCAGATACGCAGTATTTT. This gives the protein CSVPSDTQYF.

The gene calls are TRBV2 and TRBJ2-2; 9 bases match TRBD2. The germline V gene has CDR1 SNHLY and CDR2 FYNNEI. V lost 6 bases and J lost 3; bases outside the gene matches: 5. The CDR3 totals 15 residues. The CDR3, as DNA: TGTGCCAGCAGACCAGCGGGAGGCGACACCGGGGAGCTGTTTTTT. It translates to CASRPAGGDTGELFF.

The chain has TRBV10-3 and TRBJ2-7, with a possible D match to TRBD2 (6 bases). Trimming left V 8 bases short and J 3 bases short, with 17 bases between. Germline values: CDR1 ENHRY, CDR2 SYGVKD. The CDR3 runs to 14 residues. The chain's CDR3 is CAIAGYGGGYEQYF. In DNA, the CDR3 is TGTGCCATCGCGGGGTATGGGGGAGGCTACGAGCAGTACTTC.

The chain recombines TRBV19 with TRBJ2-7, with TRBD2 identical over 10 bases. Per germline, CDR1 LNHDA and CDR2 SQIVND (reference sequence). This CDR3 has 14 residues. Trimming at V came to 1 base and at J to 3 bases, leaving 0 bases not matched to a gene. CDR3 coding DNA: TGTGCCAGTAGTATAGGGACTAGCGGCTACGAGCAGTACTTC. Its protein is CASSIGTSGYEQYF.

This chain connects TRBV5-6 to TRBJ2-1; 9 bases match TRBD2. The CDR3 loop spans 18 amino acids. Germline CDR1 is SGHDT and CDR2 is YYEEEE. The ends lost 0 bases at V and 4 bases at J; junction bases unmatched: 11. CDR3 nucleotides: TGTGCCAGCAGCTTGGCCTCGGTTAGCGGGAGCTCGTACAATGAGCAGTTCTTC. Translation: CASSLASVSGSSYNEQFF.

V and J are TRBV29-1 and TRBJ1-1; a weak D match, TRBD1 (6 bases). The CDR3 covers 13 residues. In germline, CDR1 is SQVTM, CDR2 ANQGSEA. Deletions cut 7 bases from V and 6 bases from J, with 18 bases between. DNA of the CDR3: TGCAGCGCTTACGGGACAAATGGCCCTGAAGCTTTCTTT. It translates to CSAYGTNGPEAFF. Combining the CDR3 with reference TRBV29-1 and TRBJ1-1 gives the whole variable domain SAVISQKPSRDICQRGTSLTIQCQVDSQVTMMFWYRQQPGQSLTLIATANQGSEATYESGFVIDKFPISRPNLTFSTLTVSNMSPEDSSIYLCSAYGTNGPEAFFGQGTRLTVV.

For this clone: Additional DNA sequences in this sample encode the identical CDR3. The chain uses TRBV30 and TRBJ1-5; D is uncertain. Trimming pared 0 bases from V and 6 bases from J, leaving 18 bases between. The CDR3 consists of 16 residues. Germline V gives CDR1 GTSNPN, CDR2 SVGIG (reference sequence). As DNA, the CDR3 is TGTGCCTGGAGTGTACTTGTCCCGGGAGGTGGTCAGCCCCAGCATTTT. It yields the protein CAWSVLVPGGGQPQHF.

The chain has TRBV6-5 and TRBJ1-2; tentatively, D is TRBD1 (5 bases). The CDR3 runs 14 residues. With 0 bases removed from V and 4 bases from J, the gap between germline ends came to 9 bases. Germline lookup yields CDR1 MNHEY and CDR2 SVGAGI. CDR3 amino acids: CASSYSRAIYGYTF. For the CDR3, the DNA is TGTGCCAGCAGTTACTCCAGGGCTATCTATGGCTACACCTTC.

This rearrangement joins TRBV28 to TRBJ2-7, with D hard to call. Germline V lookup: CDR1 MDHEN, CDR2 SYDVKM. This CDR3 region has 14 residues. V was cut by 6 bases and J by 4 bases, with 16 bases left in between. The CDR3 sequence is CASSHDWEEYEQYF. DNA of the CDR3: TGTGCCAGCAGCCACGATTGGGAAGAGTACGAGCAGTACTTC.

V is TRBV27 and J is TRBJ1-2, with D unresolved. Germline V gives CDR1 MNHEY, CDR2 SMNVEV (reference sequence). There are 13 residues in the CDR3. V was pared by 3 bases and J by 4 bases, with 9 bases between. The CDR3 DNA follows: TGTGCCAGCAGTTTCGGTTTTTTCTATGGCTACACCTTC. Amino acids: CASSFGFFYGYTF.

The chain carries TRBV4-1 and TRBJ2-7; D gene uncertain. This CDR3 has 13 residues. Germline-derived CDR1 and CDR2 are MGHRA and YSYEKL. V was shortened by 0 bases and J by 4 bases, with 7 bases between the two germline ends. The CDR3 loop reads CASSQDRTYEQYF. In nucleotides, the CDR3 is TGCGCCAGCAGCCAAGATAGAACTTACGAGCAGTACTTC.

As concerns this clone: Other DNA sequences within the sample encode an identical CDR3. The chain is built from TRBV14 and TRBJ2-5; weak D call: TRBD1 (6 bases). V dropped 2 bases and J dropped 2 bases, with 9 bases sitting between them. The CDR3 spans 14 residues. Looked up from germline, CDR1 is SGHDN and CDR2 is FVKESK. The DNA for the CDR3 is TGTGCCAGCAGCCAAAACAGGGCGCAAGAGACCCAGTACTTC. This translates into CASSQNRAQETQYF. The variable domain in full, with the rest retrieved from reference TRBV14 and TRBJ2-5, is EAGVTQFPSHSVIEKGQTVTLRCDPISGHDNLYWYRRVMGKEIKFLLHFVKESKQDESGMPNNRFLAERTGGTYSTLKVQPAELEDSGVYFCASSQNRAQETQYFGPGTRLLVL.

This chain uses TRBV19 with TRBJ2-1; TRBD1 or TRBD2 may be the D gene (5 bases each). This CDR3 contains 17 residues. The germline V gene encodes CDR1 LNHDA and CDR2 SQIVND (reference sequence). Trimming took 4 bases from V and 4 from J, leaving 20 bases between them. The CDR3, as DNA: TGTGCCAGTAGTAATCCGGGACGGTCGCGCCGATACAATGAGCAGTTCTTC. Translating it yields CASSNPGRSRRYNEQFF.

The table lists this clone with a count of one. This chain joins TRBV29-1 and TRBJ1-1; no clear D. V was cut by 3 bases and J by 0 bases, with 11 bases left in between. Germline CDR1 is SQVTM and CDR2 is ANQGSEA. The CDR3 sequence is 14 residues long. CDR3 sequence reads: CSVEKQPLNTEAFF. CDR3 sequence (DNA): TGCAGCGTTGAGAAGCAGCCGTTGAACACTGAAGCTTTCTTT.

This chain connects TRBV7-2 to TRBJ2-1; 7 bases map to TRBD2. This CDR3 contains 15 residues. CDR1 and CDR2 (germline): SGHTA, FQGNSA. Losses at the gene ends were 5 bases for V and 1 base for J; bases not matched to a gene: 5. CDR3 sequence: CASSALAVSYNEQFF. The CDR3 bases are TGTGCCAGCAGCGCCCTAGCGGTGTCCTACAATGAGCAGTTCTTC.

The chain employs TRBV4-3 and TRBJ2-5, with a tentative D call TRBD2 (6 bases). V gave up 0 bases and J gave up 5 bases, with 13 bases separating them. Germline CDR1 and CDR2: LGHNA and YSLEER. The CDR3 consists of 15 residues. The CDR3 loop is CASSQDRAGLETQYF. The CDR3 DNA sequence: TGCGCCAGCAGCCAAGACCGCGCGGGACTGGAGACCCAGTACTTC.

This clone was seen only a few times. The DNA of the CDR3 is TGTGCCAGCACCCCCTCTCAGGGGAGTGGTGGCTACACCTTC. This sequence encodes CASTPSQGSGGYTF. The chain has TRBV7-9 and TRBJ1-2, with D tentatively TRBD1 (6 bases). This CDR3 has 14 residues. The V gene's germline CDR1 is SEHNR and CDR2 FQNEAQ (reference sequence). The ends were cut back, 7 bases at V and 7 bases at J, with 19 bases in the middle.

CDR3 sequence reads: CASSTLWATNEKLFF. The CDR3 coding sequence is TGTGCCAGCAGTACCCTATGGGCAACTAATGAAAAACTGTTTTTT. V is TRBV28 and J is TRBJ1-4; D gene ambiguous. Between the trimmed V and J ends, which lost 5 bases and 0 bases, there was a span of 10 bases. The CDR3 spans 15 residues. Germline V CDR1 and CDR2: MDHEN, SYDVKM.

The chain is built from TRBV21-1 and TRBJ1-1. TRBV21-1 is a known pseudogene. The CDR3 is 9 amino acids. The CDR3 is CASSTEAFF. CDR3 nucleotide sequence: TGTGCCAGCAGCACTGAAGCTTTCTTT.

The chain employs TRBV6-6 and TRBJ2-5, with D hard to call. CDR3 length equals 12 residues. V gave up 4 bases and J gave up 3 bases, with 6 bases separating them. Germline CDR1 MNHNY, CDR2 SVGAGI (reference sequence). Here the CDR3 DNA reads TGTGCCAGCAGTTCGACCGAAGAGACCCAGTACTTC. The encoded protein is CASSSTEETQYF.

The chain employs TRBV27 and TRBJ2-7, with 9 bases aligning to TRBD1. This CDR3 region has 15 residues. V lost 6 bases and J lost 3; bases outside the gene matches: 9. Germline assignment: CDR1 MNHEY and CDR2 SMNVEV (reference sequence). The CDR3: CASSPDRGRDYEQYF. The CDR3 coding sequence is TGTGCCAGCAGCCCTGACAGGGGGAGAGACTACGAGCAGTACTTC.

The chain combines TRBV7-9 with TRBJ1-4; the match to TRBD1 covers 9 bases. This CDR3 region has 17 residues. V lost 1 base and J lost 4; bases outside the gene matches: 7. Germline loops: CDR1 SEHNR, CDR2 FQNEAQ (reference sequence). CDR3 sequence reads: CASSLGGQGGFNEKLFF. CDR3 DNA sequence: TGTGCCAGCAGCTTAGGGGGACAGGGAGGATTTAATGAAAAACTGTTTTTT.

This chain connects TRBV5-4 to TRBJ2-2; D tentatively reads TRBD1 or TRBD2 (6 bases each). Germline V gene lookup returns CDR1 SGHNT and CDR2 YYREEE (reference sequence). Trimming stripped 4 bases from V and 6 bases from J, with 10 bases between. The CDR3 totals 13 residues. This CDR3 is CASSLGGPGELFF. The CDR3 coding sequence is TGTGCCAGCAGCCTGGGGGGCCCCGGGGAGCTGTTTTTT.

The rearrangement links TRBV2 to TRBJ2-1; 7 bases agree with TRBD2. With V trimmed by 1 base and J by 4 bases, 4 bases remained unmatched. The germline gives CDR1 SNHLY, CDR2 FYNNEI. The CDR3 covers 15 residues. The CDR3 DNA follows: TGTGCCAGCAGTGAAGACGGGGGGAGGTACAATGAGCAGTTCTTC. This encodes CASSEDGGRYNEQFF.

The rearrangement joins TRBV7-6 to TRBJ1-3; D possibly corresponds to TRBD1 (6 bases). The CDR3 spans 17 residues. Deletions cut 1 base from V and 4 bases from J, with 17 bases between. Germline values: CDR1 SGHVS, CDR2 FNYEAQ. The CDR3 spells CASSLDPDSASGNTIYF. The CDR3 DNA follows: TGTGCCAGCAGCTTAGACCCGGACAGCGCCTCGGGAAACACCATATATTTT. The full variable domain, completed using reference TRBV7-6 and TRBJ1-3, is GAGVSQSPRYKVTKRGQDVALRCDPISGHVSLYWYRQALGQGPEFLTYFNYEAQQDKSGLPNDRFSAERPEGSISTLTIQRTEQRDSAMYRCASSLDPDSASGNTIYFGEGSWLTVV.

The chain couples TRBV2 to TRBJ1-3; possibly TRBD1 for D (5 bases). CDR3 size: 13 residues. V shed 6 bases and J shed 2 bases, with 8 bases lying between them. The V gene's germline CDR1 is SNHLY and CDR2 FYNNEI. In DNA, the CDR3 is TGTGCCAGCAGGTCGGGGGCTGGAAACACCATATATTTT. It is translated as CASRSGAGNTIYF.

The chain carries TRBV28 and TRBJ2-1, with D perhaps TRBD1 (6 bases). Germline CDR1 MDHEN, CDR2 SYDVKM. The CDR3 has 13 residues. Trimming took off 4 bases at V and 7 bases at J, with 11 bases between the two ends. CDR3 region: CASSWTVWNEQFF. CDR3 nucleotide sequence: TGTGCCAGCAGTTGGACAGTCTGGAATGAGCAGTTCTTC.

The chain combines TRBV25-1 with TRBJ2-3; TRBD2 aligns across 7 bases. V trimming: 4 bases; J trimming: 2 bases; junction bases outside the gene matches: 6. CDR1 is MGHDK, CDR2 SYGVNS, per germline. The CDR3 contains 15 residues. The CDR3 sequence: CASSVAGANTDTQYF. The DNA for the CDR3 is TGTGCCAGCAGTGTGGCGGGAGCAAACACAGATACGCAGTATTTT.

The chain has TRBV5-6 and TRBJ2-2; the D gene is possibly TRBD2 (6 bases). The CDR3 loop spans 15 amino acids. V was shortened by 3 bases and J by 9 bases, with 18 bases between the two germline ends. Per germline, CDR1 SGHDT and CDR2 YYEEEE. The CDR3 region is CASSSPRWGRRELFF. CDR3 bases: TGTGCCAGCAGCTCACCACGGTGGGGGAGGAGGGAGCTGTTTTTT.